The source of this T cell receptor (beta chain) is a study of T cells in Graves' hyperthyroidism and ophthalmopathy. Study-wide context: Peripheral blood was collected at initial diagnosis, before any treatment.

Whole-study findings and limits: Blood also carried most thyroid clonotypes expanded above 0.001.

RNA transcripts were the template for amplifying TCR beta CDR3 regions. An initial round of RT-PCR targeting the TCR CDR3 relied on the HTBI primer set. One entry per CDR3 protein results from TCRdb running MiXCR on the multiplex PCR reads. The sample holds 600,000 to 900,000 distinct CDR3 sequences; about a sixth are singletons and the top ten take under 8.5%. This clonotype was seen ten or more times. Its antigen is as yet unknown. After removal of 1 base from V and 5 bases from J, the junction contained 0 bases not matched to a gene. Germline CDR1 reads SGHNT; CDR2 reads YENEEA. The CDR3 sequence is 13 residues long. For Graves' hyperthyroidism to be stable, ophthalmopathy could not progress within 18 months. Reasons for excluding patients were uncontrolled infection, other autoimmune disease, pregnancy or lactation.

J is TRBJ2-5 and V is TRBV11-3; 8 nucleotides line up with TRBD2. Specimen: blood. This receptor was identified in a man aged 18 to 30 with Graves' hyperthyroidism. The DNA of the CDR3 is TGTGCCAGCAGCTTAGTAGCGGGGGAGACCCAGTACTTC. Encoded protein: CASSLVAGETQYF.